These 2 T cell receptor beta chains originate from one sample sequenced in a study of beta chain features in type 1 diabetes. The authors reverse transcribed all of the isolated RNA, so sequencing captured expressed TCRB transcripts. Using immunoSEQ multiplex PCR, the repertoire was profiled, and TCRdb retains in-frame clones only, with some absent. The sample includes some 44,000 clones, roughly 50% seen only once; the top ten take 0.2% to 0.3%. The specimen sequenced was stem cell memory CD4+ T cells from blood. The receptors stem from a woman aged 30 to 39 in good health.

DNA of the CDR3: TGTGCCAGCAGTGAAGCCTCACCCGAAACTAGCGGGAACTACAATGAGCAGTTCTTC. This translates into CASSEASPETSGNYNEQFF. This chain uses TRBV2 with TRBJ2-1; TRBD2 aligns across 10 bases. The trim removed 0 bases at V and 3 bases at J, leaving 11 bases unmatched. The CDR3 consists of 19 residues. CDR1 and CDR2 (germline): SNHLY, FYNNEI.

The chain links TRBV11-2 to TRBJ1-1; no clear D. The CDR3 has 15 residues. Trimming left V 5 bases short and J 0 bases short, with 13 bases between. Germline V gene data show CDR1 as SGHAT and CDR2 as FQNNGV. CDR3 nucleotide sequence: TGTGCCAGCAGCCCCCGGGAGGGAGTGAACACTGAAGCTTTCTTT. It codes for CASSPREGVNTEAFF.